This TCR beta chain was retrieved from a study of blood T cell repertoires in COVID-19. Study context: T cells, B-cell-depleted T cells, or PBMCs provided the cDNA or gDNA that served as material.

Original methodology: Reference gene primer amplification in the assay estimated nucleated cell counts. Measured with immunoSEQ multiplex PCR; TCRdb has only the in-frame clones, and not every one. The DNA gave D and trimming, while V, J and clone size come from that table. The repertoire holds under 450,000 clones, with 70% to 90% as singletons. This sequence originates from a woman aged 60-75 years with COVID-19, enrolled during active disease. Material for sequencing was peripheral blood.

CDR3: CASSSGLAGGIEQYF. CDR3 coding DNA: TGTGCCAGCTCATCCGGACTAGCGGGGGGGATCGAGCAGTACTTC. This chain links TRBV18 with TRBJ2-7; 15 bases align to TRBD2. The germline V gene encodes CDR1 KGHSH and CDR2 LQKENI. V was clipped by 5 bases and J by 6 bases; unmatched bases: 5. This CDR3 is 15 amino acids long.